This TCR beta chain was identified in a study of response to subunit inactivated influenza vaccine. Findings and limits, study-wide: Authors suggested that a seasonal influenza vaccination recruits few new T cells each time.

This clonotype was detected ten times or more. As yet, its antigen is unknown. Each CDR3 protein gets one entry after TCRdb re-called the RT-PCR reads with MiXCR. The top ten clones hold around 9.6% of a sample with more than 250,000 distinct CDR3 sequences, 20% to 25% of them seen once. The CDR3 covers 17 residues. V lost 4 bases and J lost 0; bases outside the gene matches: 10. The V gene's germline CDR1 is DFQATT and CDR2 SNEGSKA (reference sequence). The receptor was isolated from a man aged 50-75 years who received an inactivated influenza vaccine. This rearrangement joins TRBV20-1 to TRBJ1-1, with TRBD1 matching 11 bases. Material: PBMCs from blood, obtained less than 22 months after vaccination. Written as DNA, the CDR3 is TGCAGTGCTAATCAGGACAGGGGGCTAAGGATGAACACTGAAGCTTTCTTT. Translation gives CSANQDRGLRMNTEAFF.